This paragraph reports one TCR beta chain. It lacks a known antigen. Nothing much larger sits one base from this clone, and base qualities are not available. These data are taken from a study of T cell responses to AZD1222 COVID-19 vaccine (dated by TCRdb to the early 2020s). For context, the study as a whole: Because spike-specific TCR depth and breadth did not differ between the two schedules, AZD1222 recipients who got a second dose at roughly 4 weeks were pooled with those who got a second dose at roughly 12 weeks. TCR sequencing was performed for 233 trial participants, of whom 200 to 210 were given two doses of AZD1222 and approximately 25 were given two doses of MenACWY control vaccine. Trial participants were enrolled into age subgroups of 18-55, 56-69 and 70-plus years, which contained roughly 150, 30 and 60 TCR-sequenced participants, respectively. Results and caveats for the whole study, not just this receptor: Conclusions about previously exposed vaccinees are limited because only six or seven AZD1222 recipients were SARS-CoV-2 seropositive at baseline. Because no day 14 peak-response samples were available, the repertoires could be characterized only after the peak T cell response. The whole spike protein was spanned by vaccine-associated CD4 TCRs, and dominant responses were seen in regions 160-218 and 743-854. Participants were mostly white British and included more females than males, and it was suggested by the authors that clonal diversity may have been underestimated. Reportedly, close to half of the unique spike-specific TCRs recognized epitopes lying outside the regions that are mutated in the B.1.351 and B.1.1.7 variants. The 56-69-year group was small, and its depth increase did not reach significance, likely because of low power. After two AZD1222 doses, both the breadth and the depth of spike-specific TCRs were significantly higher than at day 0 and than in MenACWY recipients.

The CDR3 regions of human TCRbeta chains were analyzed by immunosequencing. Per the authors' processing: Repertoire TCRs were matched against a reference library of SARS-CoV-2-specific TCRs generated with the MIRA antigen-specificity platform. Breadth was defined as the fraction of unique TCRs that were SARS-CoV-2-associated, and depth was defined as the fraction of total T cells that were SARS-CoV-2-associated. Using the MIRA data, each spike-specific TCR was mapped to the spike region that the TCR reacts to and placed in a CD4 or CD8 class. Log10-transformed breadth and depth values were compared by one-way ANOVA with Sidak's multiple comparisons tests. The immuneACCESS repertoire file appears here via TCRdb, limited to in-frame rearrangements. These files lack a portion of the clones; in checked studies, under half of the deficit traces to unresolved V genes, and the cause of the others is not known. V and J calls and clone size are as listed in that table; D and trimming were resolved from the DNA. The sample records about 150,000 clones, more than 85% of which are singletons. The ten largest clones add up to 2.3% of the sample.

V loses 2 bases at its end and J loses 4 bases; junction bases beyond the gene matches: 6. The germline V gene specifies LGHNA as CDR1 and YNFKEQ as CDR2. Spanning cysteine to phenylalanine, the CDR3 consists of 16 amino acids. The DNA shown is the 48-base CDR3, in frame from base 1. Sample time point, as interpreted from the label and publication: baseline before first vaccination. The vaccinee samples were drawn from two UK trials, COV001 and COV002, one of which was a single-blind randomized controlled phase 2/3 trial testing AZD1222 (ChAdOx1 nCoV-19) in healthy adults. For TCRbeta chain sequencing, PBMC samples from trial participants were taken at day 0 and at day 28 after the second dose.

This sequence was found in an adult in good health. Source: peripheral blood, taken on day 0 of AZD1222 vaccination. Recombination joined TRBV4-2 with TRBJ2-3; 10 nucleotides in the junction match TRBD2. The encoded CDR3 is CASSQPSGGGPDTQYF. The DNA reads as follows: TGTGCCAGCAGCCAACCCAGCGGGGGGGGTCCAGATACGCAGTATTTT.